The 20 T cell receptor beta chains presented below share a single source sample, sequenced in a study of CD8+CD57+ T cells in acquired aplastic anemia. Profiling that covered TCR beta VDJ and CDR3 relied on genomic DNA as its template. TCRdb processed the reads anew with MiXCR; each CDR3 protein has one entry. The sample includes roughly 180,000 distinct CDR3 sequences, 55% to 70% of them seen just once. The sample comprised sorted CD4+, CD8+, or CD8+CD57+ T cells (not recorded which) from PBMCs. These receptors were taken from a human donor with severe aplastic anemia or a healthy control (not recorded which).

The chain joins TRBV20-1 to TRBJ2-3; unclear D gene. Germline CDR1 is DFQATT and CDR2 is SNEGSKA (reference sequence). Trimming pared 3 bases from V and 1 base from J, leaving 14 bases between. The CDR3 has 15 residues. CDR3 nucleotide sequence: TGCAGTGCTAGTCTTGTAAGCGAACGCACAGATACGCAGTATTTT. Translation: CSASLVSERTDTQYF.

The chain recombines TRBV2 with TRBJ2-1; 9 nucleotides line up with TRBD1. The ends lost 7 bases at V and 4 bases at J; junction bases unmatched: 5. CDR1 is SNHLY, CDR2 FYNNEI, per germline. There are 14 residues in the CDR3. CDR3 loop: CASTMDRGYNEQFF. CDR3 DNA: TGTGCCAGCACCATGGACAGGGGTTACAATGAGCAGTTCTTC.

This clonotype has ten or more counts. The chain links TRBV6-1 to TRBJ2-1, with 11 bases aligning to TRBD2. The CDR3 runs to 15 residues. In germline, CDR1 is MNHNS, CDR2 SASEGT. With 0 bases clipped from V and 6 bases from J, the junction kept 1 base outside the gene matches. The CDR3 loop reads CASSEASGGANEQFF. The CDR3 bases are TGTGCCAGCAGTGAAGCTAGCGGGGGGGCCAATGAGCAGTTCTTC.

This clonotype was picked up a small number of times. CDR3 amino acids: CASSPFFGLVSGNTIYF. Written as DNA, the CDR3 is TGTGCCAGCAGCCCGTTCTTCGGCTTAGTTTCTGGAAACACCATATATTTT. The genes are TRBV3-1 and TRBJ1-3; no definite D call. Trimming removed 4 bases at V and 1 base at J, with 17 bases between. The V gene's germline CDR1 is LGHDT and CDR2 YNNKEL (reference sequence). The CDR3 loop spans 17 amino acids. The whole variable domain, filled in from reference TRBV3-1 and TRBJ1-3, reads DTAVSQTPKYLVTQMGNDKSIKCEQNLGHDTMYWYKQDSKKFLKIMFSYNNKELIINETVPNRFSPKSPDKAHLNLHINSLELGDSAVYFCASSPFFGLVSGNTIYFGEGSWLTVV.

This clonotype was recorded a few times. The chain couples TRBV6-1 to TRBJ1-5; no clear D gene. Germline CDR1 reads MNHNS; CDR2 reads SASEGT. The CDR3 contains 14 residues. Trimming left V 5 bases short and J 5 bases short, with 13 bases between. For the CDR3, the DNA is TGTGCCAGCAGTACGGACGGCTCAGATCAGCCCCAGCATTTT. Translation: CASSTDGSDQPQHF.

The genes are TRBV20-1 and TRBJ1-2; D gene ambiguous. V lost 1 base, J lost 3 bases, and 15 bases lay in between. There are 15 residues in the CDR3. Looked up from germline, CDR1 is DFQATT and CDR2 is SNEGSKA (reference sequence). CDR3 sequence: CSARVSPGNDYGYTF. DNA of the CDR3: TGCAGTGCTAGAGTATCCCCGGGGAACGACTATGGCTACACCTTC.

This chain uses TRBV10-1 with TRBJ2-3; 7 nucleotides match TRBD1. The CDR3 sequence is 15 residues long. V dropped 7 bases and J dropped 8; count of bases not matched to a gene: 15. CDR1 WNHNN and CDR2 SYGVQD come from the germline V gene (reference sequence). CDR3 bases: TGCGCCAGCAACCTCTGGGACAGACATAGAGGTACGCAGTATTTT. Translating it yields CASNLWDRHRGTQYF.

This clonotype came up once. A junction boundary mismatches the germline segment, possibly from a read error. The CDR3 here is CASSEGNRDKQCF. In DNA form, the CDR3 reads TGTGCCAGCAGTGAAGGGAACAGGGATAAGCAGTGCTTC. This chain uses TRBV6-1 with TRBJ2-7; maybe TRBD1 (6 bases). The V gene's germline CDR1 is MNHNS and CDR2 SASEGT. The CDR3 contains 13 residues.

V is TRBV3-1 and J is TRBJ2-7; no reliable D call. The CDR3 is 13 residues long. Germline CDR1 and CDR2: LGHDT and YNNKEL (reference sequence). Trimming stripped 1 base from V and 3 bases from J, with 7 bases between. This CDR3 is CASSQVGSYEQYF. The CDR3 DNA is TGTGCCAGCAGCCAAGTCGGCAGCTACGAGCAGTACTTC.

This clonotype was counted once. The chain couples TRBV14 to TRBJ2-7, with D unresolved. The germline V gene has CDR1 SGHDN and CDR2 FVKESK. The CDR3 spans 13 residues. V gave up 5 bases and J gave up 2 bases, with 10 bases separating them. The CDR3 DNA sequence: TGTGCCAGCAGCTACCACCCCCCCTACGAGCAGTACTTC. Translating it yields CASSYHPPYEQYF.

The chain joins TRBV19 to TRBJ2-7; 8 bases agree with TRBD1. Trimming cost V 5 bases and J 0 bases; bases outside gene matches: 12. The CDR3 contains 17 residues. Per germline, CDR1 LNHDA and CDR2 SQIVND (reference sequence). The CDR3 coding sequence is TGTGCCAGTAGTGACAGAACGACAGGGGTGTACTCCTACGAGCAGTACTTC. Protein sequence: CASSDRTTGVYSYEQYF.

The V gene is TRBV28, the J gene TRBJ2-1; 8 bases match TRBD1. The germline V gene encodes CDR1 MDHEN and CDR2 SYDVKM. V dropped 5 bases and J dropped 7; count of bases not matched to a gene: 16. The length of the CDR3 is 17 residues. CDR3 protein: CASSPSADRGVKNEQFF. CDR3 bases: TGTGCCAGCAGTCCCTCCGCAGACAGGGGAGTGAAGAATGAGCAGTTCTTC.

The chain couples TRBV6-6 to TRBJ2-7; 9 bases agree with TRBD2. This CDR3 spans 15 amino acids. Germline-derived CDR1 and CDR2 are MNHNY and SVGAGI (reference sequence). V lost 4 bases to trimming and J lost 2 bases; unmatched junction nucleotides: 6. The chain's CDR3 is CASSSTSGEPYEQYF. DNA of the CDR3: TGTGCCAGCAGTTCGACTAGCGGAGAACCCTACGAGCAGTACTTC.

This clonotype was seen a single time. The junction differs from germline at one of its ends, possibly a read error. The gene calls are TRBV5-1 and TRBJ2-7, with D perhaps TRBD2 (5 bases). Germline loops: CDR1 SGHRS, CDR2 YFSETQ. The CDR3 contains 14 residues. CDR3 amino acids: CASSHGGQIYEQYF. CDR3 sequence (DNA): TGTGCCAGCAGCCATGGCGGGCAGATCTACGAGCAGTACTTC.

The J gene is TRBJ1-2, the V gene TRBV19; D is unclear. The CDR3 is 16 residues long. The V end lost 6 bases, the J end lost 2 bases, and 19 bases lay between the germline ends. Per the germline V gene, CDR1 is LNHDA and CDR2 is SQIVND (reference sequence). The CDR3 nucleotides read TGTGCCAGTAGCGCCCGGCGTTATGATATGAACTATGGCTACACCTTC. It encodes CASSARRYDMNYGYTF.

As for this clonotype: A read error may account for a junction end that differs from germline. This chain links TRBV18 with TRBJ1-4, with 7 bases that match TRBD1. The length of the CDR3 is 15 residues. CDR1 KGHSH and CDR2 LQKENI come from the germline V gene. The CDR3 loop reads CASSPQDRANEKLFF. The CDR3 DNA reads as TGTGCCAGCTCCCCACAAGACAGGGCTAATGAAAAACTGTTTTTT.

The chain has TRBV20-1 and TRBJ2-5; TRBD1 matches 10 bases. The trim removed 6 bases at V and 7 bases at J, leaving 8 bases unmatched. Germline CDR1 is DFQATT and CDR2 is SNEGSKA (reference sequence). The CDR3 totals 13 residues. CDR3 amino acids: CSAPGQGLGTQYF. CDR3 coding DNA: TGCAGTGCCCCGGGACAGGGGTTGGGGACCCAGTACTTC.

This clonotype has a count of ten or more. This chain links TRBV6-1 with TRBJ2-5; TRBD1 might be the D (6 bases). CDR3 size: 15 residues. Trimming left V 6 bases short and J 0 bases short, with 14 bases between. Germline loops: CDR1 MNHNS, CDR2 SASEGT. The CDR3 nucleotides read TGTGCCAGCAGCCCGGACAGTTGGTACCAAGAGACCCAGTACTTC. Residues: CASSPDSWYQETQYF.

The chain joins TRBV29-1 to TRBJ2-1; 8 bases agree with TRBD2. V lost 1 base to trimming and J lost 5 bases; unmatched junction nucleotides: 7. Per the germline V gene, CDR1 is SQVTM and CDR2 is ANQGSEA. The CDR3 is made up of 15 amino acids. This chain's CDR3 is CSVEVLLAENNEQFF. The CDR3 nucleotides read TGCAGCGTTGAAGTCCTACTAGCGGAGAACAATGAGCAGTTCTTC.

On this clonotype: The conserved closing phenylalanine or tryptophan is absent in this CDR3, likely reflecting a read error. The J gene is TRBJ2-7, the V gene TRBV7-8, with a possible D match to TRBD2 (5 bases). CDR1 and CDR2 from the germline V gene are SGHVS and FQNEAQ. CDR3 size: 14 residues. V was clipped by 5 bases and J by 7 bases, with 18 bases between them. The DNA for the CDR3 is TGTGCCAGCAGCACAACTGGACTCGTCATTGAGCAGTACTCC. It codes for CASSTTGLVIEQYS.